This T cell receptor (beta chain) was documented in a study of blood T cell repertoires in COVID-19. Study as a whole: From T cells, B-cell-depleted T cells, or PBMCs came the material, which was cDNA or gDNA.

Study processing details: Quantification of nucleated cells was approximated via reference gene primer amplification. The table came from immunoSEQ multiplex PCR; TCRdb's copy has only in-frame clones and leaves some out. V, J and clone size derive from that table, while D and trimming were established from the DNA sequence. Of tens of thousands of clones in the sample, 70% to 85% were seen once. Trimming left V 0 bases short and J 10 bases short, with 17 bases between. The CDR3 extends over 14 amino acids. Germline CDR1 reads SGHKS; CDR2 reads YYEKEE (reference sequence). Sequenced sample: peripheral blood. The gene calls are TRBV5-5 and TRBJ2-7; tentatively, D is TRBD2 (5 bases). The TCR originated in a man older than 75 with COVID-19, enrolled during active disease. The chain's CDR3 is CASSLGLLRGGQYF. DNA for the CDR3: TGTGCCAGCAGCTTGGGTCTACTTCGGGGTGGCCAGTACTTC.